This is a list of T cell receptor beta chains from one sample in a study of blood T cell repertoires in COVID-19. The table came from immunoSEQ multiplex PCR; TCRdb's copy has only in-frame clones and leaves some out. The sample records some 300,000 clones, roughly 86% being singletons. The sequencing sample was made of PBMCs or T cells enriched from blood (not recorded which). The receptor set was obtained from a woman aged 30 to 39 who had recovered from COVID-19. CDR3s leave out the opening cysteine and the closing phenylalanine or tryptophan. Size is stated for part of the rows, as once, few or many counts, or as a class when the clone is expanded.

ASSHSLKQF - TRBV28
ASSSWTWDRANYGYT - TRBV5-1
ASSPSGGSNQPQH - TRBV18
SASGRDKGLRIYEQY - TRBV20-1
ASTLARGTAFNSPLH - TRBV7-8
AVSGVKGELF once TRBV12-3/TRBV12-4
SASDRGNGYT - TRBV20-1
ASSVTGETQPQH - TRBV19
ASSLPVISGNTIY once TRBV5-6
ASSEQGVPPYNEQF - TRBV6-1
ASSPLSSLNSPLH - TRBV18
ASSLNPPGGAEQF - TRBV7-9
ASSFRGSYEQY - TRBV27
ASSPLAAPRETQY - TRBV3-1/TRBV3-2
ASSPVSTGLTDTQY - TRBV4-1
ASSISAGSQVETQY - TRBV19
ASSLIRTKREQY - TRBV28
ASSQSGFMNTEAF - TRBV6-1
ASSERAADEAF - TRBV6-1
SGGDRNTEAF once TRBV29-1
ASSVGGAENIQY - TRBV2
ASRTQGLTEAF - TRBV6-5
ASRRDRNLNEQF - TRBV11-3
ASSPGPADTQY - TRBV11-3
ASSYSNRVDNYGYT once TRBV6-6
SVEGASGYT - TRBV29-1
ASSPQGPTLGQPQH - TRBV7-2
ASSLAGGQGLRNEQF - TRBV7-9
ASSYTGGYEQY - TRBV6-5
ASSSRGSMNTEAF - TRBV25-1
AKPHTTKQGTLMSTEAF once TRBV24-1
ASSPRTGPIEAF - TRBV6-5
ASSPTLGENTDTQY once TRBV9